This passage covers 7 T cell receptor beta chains from one sample sequenced in a study of T-cell memory formation after mild COVID-19. MiXCR, applied by TCRdb to the 5' RACE reads, yields one record per CDR3 protein. The sample includes 300,000 to 400,000 distinct CDR3 sequences, around 30% of them seen just once. The sample comprised PBMCs or a T cell subset sorted from them (not recorded which). The receptors stem from an adult woman who had mild COVID-19 (a few samples of this study predate the infection). Cell type and time point are not known.

The J gene is TRBJ1-1, the V gene TRBV7-9; D unclear. Germline loops: CDR1 SEHNR, CDR2 FQNEAQ (reference sequence). This CDR3 is built from 15 residues. V lost 4 bases to trimming and J lost 0 bases, with 12 bases between them. The CDR3 region is CASSSVKGLNTEAFF. CDR3 nucleotides: TGTGCCAGCAGCTCGGTAAAAGGATTGAACACTGAAGCTTTCTTT. Full variable domain (missing parts from reference TRBV7-9 and TRBJ1-1): DTGVSQNPRHKITKRGQNVTFRCDPISEHNRLYWYRQTLGQGPEFLTYFQNEAQLEKSRLLSDRFSAERPKGSFSTLEIQRTEQGDSAMYLCASSSVKGLNTEAFFGQGTRLTVV.

This clonotype was counted only a few times. The CDR3 region is CASSASGLAGDTQYF. CDR3 sequence (DNA): TGTGCCAGCAGCGCCTCGGGACTAGCGGGAGATACGCAGTATTTT. The rearrangement joins TRBV9 to TRBJ2-3, with 12 bases aligning to TRBD2. The V and J ends lost 3 bases and 5 bases, in that order; junction bases with no gene match: 4. The CDR3 contains 15 residues. Germline V lookup: CDR1 SGDLS, CDR2 YYNGEE.

The chain employs TRBV9 and TRBJ2-1, with TRBD2 matching over 10 bases. Germline CDR1 is SGDLS and CDR2 is YYNGEE. This CDR3 comprises 15 residues. Trimming took 5 bases from V and 5 from J; bases not matched to a gene: 7. This chain's CDR3 is CASRASGTSDNEQFF. The CDR3 DNA reads TGTGCCAGCAGGGCCTCCGGGACTAGCGACAATGAGCAGTTCTTC. The whole variable domain, filled in from reference TRBV9 and TRBJ2-1, reads DSGVTQTPKHLITATGQRVTLRCSPRSGDLSVYWYQQSLDQGLQFLIQYYNGEERAKGNILERFSAQQFPDLHSELNLSSLELGDSALYFCASRASGTSDNEQFFGPGTRLTVL.

This clonotype was seen only a few times. This chain uses TRBV7-9 with TRBJ1-4; a possible D gene is TRBD1 (5 bases). This CDR3 is built from 15 residues. Deletions cut 4 bases from V and 5 bases from J, with 14 bases between. Germline values: CDR1 SEHNR, CDR2 FQNEAQ (reference sequence). The CDR3 is CASSSPRDTNEKLFF. The CDR3 DNA reads as TGTGCCAGCAGCTCCCCCAGGGATACGAATGAAAAACTGTTTTTT.

The rearrangement joins TRBV5-5 to TRBJ1-6, with TRBD1 identical over 8 bases. J was trimmed by 2 bases and V by 4 bases; bases with no gene match: 11. In germline, CDR1 is SGHKS, CDR2 YYEKEE (reference sequence). The CDR3 extends over 18 amino acids. This CDR3 is CASSPGQGFITYNSPLHF. The DNA of the CDR3 is TGTGCCAGCAGCCCAGGACAGGGATTCATAACCTATAATTCACCCCTCCACTTT. Combining the CDR3 with reference TRBV5-5 and TRBJ1-6 gives the whole variable domain DAGVTQSPTHLIKTRGQQVTLRCSPISGHKSVSWYQQVLGQGPQFIFQYYEKEERGRGNFPDRFSARQFPNYSSELNVNALLLGDSALYLCASSPGQGFITYNSPLHFGNGTRLTVT.

On this clonotype: Relative to the germline gene, one junction end is altered; a read error may explain this. The chain has TRBV9 and TRBJ2-5; 8 bases are shared with TRBD1. Germline assignment: CDR1 SGDLS and CDR2 YYNGEE. CDR3 size: 14 residues. In DNA form, the CDR3 reads TGTGCCAGCAGCCCGCACGGACAGGGAGAGACCAAGTACTTC. This sequence encodes CASSPHGQGETKYF.

The chain carries TRBV7-8 and TRBJ1-3; D unresolved. The ends were cut back, 0 bases at V and 0 bases at J, with 9 bases in the middle. CDR1 SGHVS and CDR2 FQNEAQ come from the germline V gene. This CDR3 contains 16 residues. The CDR3 reads CASSLARQSSGNTIYF. CDR3 nucleotide sequence: TGTGCCAGCAGCTTAGCGAGGCAGAGCTCTGGAAACACCATATATTTT.